A single sample gave rise to the 10 T cell receptor beta chains below, sequenced in a study of blood T cell repertoires in COVID-19. Assay: immunoSEQ multiplex PCR; the TCRdb copy retains only in-frame clones and omits some. This table has about 79,000 clones, around 90% appearing once. Sequences were obtained from peripheral blood. The receptor set was obtained from a man aged 45 to 65 with active COVID-19.

The chain employs TRBV19 and TRBJ2-7; the D gene is possibly TRBD2 (8 bases). From germline, CDR1 is LNHDA and CDR2 SQIVND (reference sequence). The CDR3 covers 16 residues. V lost 5 bases and J lost 2, with 19 bases in between. CDR3 nucleotide sequence: TGTGCCAGTAGTTCTCCGGGGGGGACAGACCCCTACGAGCAGTACTTC. Its protein product is CASSSPGGTDPYEQYF.

The V call is TRBV11-1, the J call TRBJ1-6; D remains unclear. Trimming shortened V by 1 base and J by 5 bases, and 6 bases separated the two germline ends. Germline V gene sequence: CDR1 SGHAT, CDR2 FQDESV (reference sequence). This CDR3 has 14 amino acids. DNA of the CDR3: TGTGCCAGCAGCTTAGGGCGGGATAATTCACCCCTCCACTTT. Translation gives CASSLGRDNSPLHF.

The sample holds a few counts of this clone. The chain couples TRBV28 to TRBJ1-6; 10 nucleotides align to TRBD1. The trim removed 5 bases at V and 9 bases at J, leaving 4 bases unmatched. Germline loops: CDR1 MDHEN, CDR2 SYDVKM. This CDR3 has 14 residues. The DNA of the CDR3 is TGTGCCAGCAGTCCGGGACAGGGGTTTTCACCCCTCCACTTT. It is translated as CASSPGQGFSPLHF.

The chain recombines TRBV6-5 with TRBJ2-7; maybe TRBD1 (5 bases). Germline-derived CDR1 and CDR2 are MNHEY and SVGAGI. V lost 7 bases and J lost 2, with 15 bases in between. The CDR3 sequence is 14 residues long. The CDR3 DNA reads TGTGCCAGCACCAGAACCTCAGGGCCCTACGAGCAGTACTTC. Protein product: CASTRTSGPYEQYF.

The chain carries TRBV5-1 and TRBJ2-1; 7 nucleotides agree with TRBD2. The ends lost 1 base at V and 2 bases at J; junction bases unmatched: 6. The germline V gene encodes CDR1 SGHRS and CDR2 YFSETQ. The CDR3 runs 16 residues. The CDR3 is CASSLNSGVTYNEQFF. As DNA, the CDR3 is TGCGCCAGCAGCTTGAACAGCGGGGTTACCTACAATGAGCAGTTCTTC.

The chain uses TRBV7-9 and TRBJ2-5; 9 bases match TRBD1. CDR1 SEHNR and CDR2 FQNEAQ come from the germline V gene (reference sequence). V was clipped by 6 bases and J by 2 bases; unmatched bases: 4. This CDR3 has 14 amino acids. CDR3 nucleotides: TGTGCCAGCAGACTAGGGACAGGGCAAGAGACCCAGTACTTC. Its translation: CASRLGTGQETQYF.

V usage is TRBV19 and J usage is TRBJ2-5; a possible D gene is TRBD1 (6 bases). Trimming took off 6 bases at V and 2 bases at J, with 7 bases between the two ends. CDR1 and CDR2 (germline): LNHDA, SQIVND (reference sequence). The CDR3 has 12 amino acids. In DNA form, the CDR3 reads TGTGCCAGTAGCAGGGGACAAGAGACCCAGTACTTC. This gives the protein CASSRGQETQYF.

The J gene is TRBJ2-1, the V gene TRBV1; no DNA check was done on the table's D call, TRBD2. TRBV1 is a known pseudogene. The CDR3 extends over 17 amino acids. CDR3 in DNA: TGCACCAGCAGCCAAGATTGCGGGATATTCTCCTACAATGAGCAGTTCTTC. Amino acid sequence: CTSSQDCGIFSYNEQFF.

This chain joins TRBV5-5 and TRBJ1-1, with 8 positions matching TRBD1. The CDR3 extends over 15 amino acids. Trimming took 2 bases from V and 5 from J; bases not matched to a gene: 8. Germline loops: CDR1 SGHKS, CDR2 YYEKEE (reference sequence). As DNA, the CDR3 is TGTGCCAGCAGCTTTTTCGGGACAGGCTGGACTGAAGCTTTCTTT. It specifies CASSFFGTGWTEAFF.

This rearrangement joins TRBV28 to TRBJ1-2; D remains unclear. The CDR3 sequence is 11 residues long. CDR1 MDHEN and CDR2 SYDVKM come from the germline V gene. V was trimmed by 4 bases and J by 8 bases, leaving 8 bases between them. For the CDR3, the DNA is TGTGCCAGCAGTTATGAGTCCGGCTACACCTTC. Translated: CASSYESGYTF.